Given below is one T cell receptor beta chain in context. Its antigen is as yet unknown. TCRdb fed the 5' RACE reads into MiXCR, producing one record per CDR3 protein. The table includes 540,000 or so distinct CDR3 sequences, around 21% detected once. Trimming took 6 bases from V and 5 from J; bases not matched to a gene: 4. CDR3 size: 13 residues. The data are from a study of T-cell memory formation after mild COVID-19. In the study overall: In these data, TCR clusters were largely donor specific. Study results and caveats: CD8+ contracting clones occupied EMRA, while CD4+ ones occupied mainly CM and EM. The study found balanced CD4/CD8 in clones contracting day 15 to 85 and a CD4+ lean in later expanders.

This clonotype was sampled from an adult woman who had mild COVID-19 (a few samples of this study predate the infection). Cell type and time point are not known. Sequenced material: PBMCs or a T cell subset sorted from them (not recorded which). This chain uses TRBV12-3 or TRBV12-4 with TRBJ2-5, with TRBD1 matching 9 bases. The CDR3 region has the DNA TGTGCCAGCAGAAGGACAGGGGAGGAGACCCAGTACTTC. This sequence encodes CASRRTGEETQYF.